The 32 T cell receptor beta chains reported below all come from one sample, sequenced in a study of shared clonotypes between healthy human individuals. Sequencing used immunoSEQ multiplex PCR; TCRdb keeps in-frame clones, though not all of them. In the table there are some 1 million clones, roughly 70% of which are singletons. The material sequenced was memory CD4+ T cells sorted from blood. Subset noted: CD45RA-negative fraction. Receptors originate from a man aged 18 to 30 in good health.

This clone has a count of ten or more. The chain joins TRBV9 to TRBJ2-2, with D perhaps matching TRBD2 (5 bases). Trimming shortened V by 4 bases and J by 6 bases, and 13 bases separated the two germline ends. This CDR3 has 14 residues. Per germline, CDR1 SGDLS and CDR2 YYNGEE. CDR3 amino acids: CASSLGLTPGELFF. CDR3 DNA: TGTGCCAGCAGCTTAGGACTCACCCCCGGGGAGCTGTTTTTT.

Comment on this clone: The sample holds other DNA sequences that translate to the same CDR3. This chain uses TRBV7-3 with TRBJ2-3; 11 bases agree with TRBD2. Germline lookup yields CDR1 SGHTA and CDR2 FQGTGA. This CDR3 is built from 15 residues. Trimming took 5 bases from V and 3 from J; bases not matched to a gene: 4. CDR3 protein: CASSVSGGATDTQYF. Written as DNA, the CDR3 is TGTGCCAGCAGCGTTAGCGGGGGGGCGACAGATACGCAGTATTTT. The full variable domain, in which reference TRBV7-3 and TRBJ2-3 provide the parts outside the CDR3, is GAGVSQTPSNKVTEKGKYVELRCDPISGHTALYWYRQSLGQGPEFLIYFQGTGAADDSGLPNDRFFAVRPEGSVSTLKIQRTERGDSAVYLCASSVSGGATDTQYFGPGTRLTVL.

This clone has only a few counts. Since a much larger clone is just one base distant, this may be a read error. The genes are TRBV5-1 and TRBJ1-2; D uncertain. The CDR3 loop spans 13 amino acids. The V gene lost 4 bases and the J gene lost 2 bases, with 9 bases spanning the gap. The germline gives CDR1 SGHRS, CDR2 YFSETQ. CDR3 nucleotides: TGCGCCAGCAGCCAAGACGGGAACTATGGCTACACCTTC. It is translated as CASSQDGNYGYTF.

This clone showed up just once. The chain recombines TRBV6-6 with TRBJ1-3, with D hard to call. Deletions cut 7 bases from V and 3 bases from J, with 10 bases between. Germline lookup yields CDR1 MNHNY and CDR2 SVGAGI (reference sequence). The CDR3 is 13 residues long. The CDR3: CASTLRGGNTIYF. The CDR3 region has the DNA TGTGCCAGCACCTTGCGGGGTGGAAACACCATATATTTT.

CDR3 coding DNA: TGCAGCGGTTCATCCGGGACGGCCTATGGCTACACCTTC. This gives the protein CSGSSGTAYGYTF. The gene calls are TRBV29-1 and TRBJ1-2; weak D call: TRBD1 (5 bases). The length of the CDR3 is 13 residues. The ends were cut back, 7 bases at V and 4 bases at J, with 16 bases in the middle. In germline, CDR1 is SQVTM, CDR2 ANQGSEA.

This clone was detected only once. The same CDR3 arises from other DNA sequences in this sample as well. The CDR3 region is CASSKGSTDTQYF. CDR3 coding DNA: TGTGCCAGCTCAAAGGGCAGCACAGATACGCAGTATTTT. The chain joins TRBV28 to TRBJ2-3; D remains ambiguous. Germline-derived CDR1 and CDR2 are MDHEN and SYDVKM. The CDR3 spans 13 residues. V gave up 8 bases and J gave up 0 bases, with 9 bases separating them.

V usage is TRBV2 and J usage is TRBJ1-1; D is undetermined. The length of the CDR3 is 14 residues. Germline V lookup: CDR1 SNHLY, CDR2 FYNNEI. The V end lost 7 bases, the J end lost 4 bases, and 16 bases lay between the germline ends. The CDR3 loop reads CASIRSGSGTEAFF. The CDR3, as DNA: TGTGCCAGCATTCGGTCGGGTTCGGGCACTGAAGCTTTCTTT.

This clone occurred once. The V call is TRBV9, the J call TRBJ1-1, with unresolved D. Germline V gives CDR1 SGDLS, CDR2 YYNGEE. Trimming removed 7 bases at V and 4 bases at J, with 17 bases between. The CDR3 has 14 amino acids. The CDR3 DNA follows: TGTGCCAGCTCATATCGGGAAGGTAGCACTGAAGCTTTCTTT. It specifies CASSYREGSTEAFF.

The CDR3 bases are TGTGCCAGCAGCCGGACTAGCGGTGCCTCTCTGGGGGGCAATGAGCAGTTCTTC. This gives the protein CASSRTSGASLGGNEQFF. The rearrangement uses TRBV27 and TRBJ2-1, with TRBD2 matching over 10 bases. Looked up from germline, CDR1 is MNHEY and CDR2 is SMNVEV (reference sequence). The CDR3 covers 18 residues. Germline trimming cut 6 bases from V and 6 bases from J; bases unmatched to any gene: 17.

The chain joins TRBV2 to TRBJ2-7; D possibly uses TRBD1 or TRBD2 (5 bases each). Germline V gene data show CDR1 as SNHLY and CDR2 as FYNNEI. V was pared by 6 bases and J by 6 bases, with 18 bases between. The CDR3 runs 14 residues. CDR3 in DNA: TGTGCCAGCAGGCCAGGGACCGGGGCCCGCGAGCAGTACTTC. It yields the protein CASRPGTGAREQYF.

This chain links TRBV2 with TRBJ2-1; the match to TRBD2 covers 10 bases. The CDR3 totals 15 residues. V gave up 5 bases and J gave up 7 bases; unmatched junction bases: 8. The germline CDR1 and CDR2 sequences are SNHLY and FYNNEI. The CDR3 reads CASSKVAGGWNEQFF. For the CDR3, the DNA is TGTGCCAGCAGTAAGGTAGCGGGAGGTTGGAATGAGCAGTTCTTC.

The chain employs TRBV30 and TRBJ2-7; D perhaps matches TRBD1 (5 bases). This CDR3 has 11 residues. V was pared by 2 bases and J by 4 bases, with 6 bases between. Germline V CDR1 and CDR2: GTSNPN, SVGIG (reference sequence). As DNA, the CDR3 is TGTGCCTGGAGTAGGGGATACGAGCAGTACTTC. Translation gives CAWSRGYEQYF.

V usage is TRBV4-1 and J usage is TRBJ1-3, with 8 bases identical to TRBD1. Germline trimming cut 5 bases from V and 2 bases from J; bases unmatched to any gene: 11. The CDR3 sequence is 17 residues long. Germline CDR1 is MGHRA and CDR2 is YSYEKL. This chain's CDR3 is CASSRSDGQGTGNTIYF. The CDR3 bases are TGCGCCAGCAGCAGAAGTGACGGACAGGGAACTGGAAACACCATATATTTT.

The chain is built from TRBV29-1 and TRBJ1-2; D uncertain. The length of the CDR3 is 12 residues. V lost 3 bases and J 6 bases, leaving 11 bases between the germline ends. The germline V gene has CDR1 SQVTM and CDR2 ANQGSEA. The CDR3 coding sequence is TGCAGCGTTGAGGACCCGGCGGATGGCTACACCTTC. Amino acids: CSVEDPADGYTF.

The V and J genes are TRBV6-5 and TRBJ2-7; TRBD2 aligns across 9 bases. J lost 4 bases, V lost 0 bases, and 4 bases had no gene match. This CDR3 is 15 amino acids long. The germline V gene encodes CDR1 MNHEY and CDR2 SVGAGI. CDR3 coding DNA: TGTGCCAGCAGTTACTCAGGCGGGAGGGTTTACGAGCAGTACTTC. This gives the protein CASSYSGGRVYEQYF.

J is TRBJ2-3 and V is TRBV10-3; TRBD2 matches at 9 bases. The V gene's germline CDR1 is ENHRY and CDR2 SYGVKD. V dropped 4 bases and J dropped 5; count of bases not matched to a gene: 10. CDR3 length equals 16 residues. DNA for the CDR3: TGTGCCATCAGTGGCGGGGCGGGGGGGGCCCAAGATACGCAGTATTTT. Translation: CAISGGAGGAQDTQYF.

This clone occurred once. The chain has TRBV4-1 and TRBJ1-6; perhaps TRBD1 as D (6 bases). CDR1 is MGHRA and CDR2 is YSYEKL in the germline V gene. The CDR3 consists of 16 residues. With 5 bases removed from V and 5 bases from J, the gap between germline ends came to 16 bases. The CDR3 region has the DNA TGCGCCAGCAGCAGGACAGTCATCTTGGATAATTCACCCCTCCACTTT. Protein product: CASSRTVILDNSPLHF.

The V gene is TRBV6-6, the J gene TRBJ1-1; TRBD1 matches 9 bases. The CDR3 runs 14 residues. CDR1 and CDR2 from the germline V gene are MNHNY and SVGAGI (reference sequence). Trimming at V came to 7 bases and at J to 5 bases, leaving 8 bases not matched to a gene. The CDR3 reads CASNPPGQGTEAFF. DNA for the CDR3: TGTGCCAGCAACCCACCGGGACAGGGAACTGAAGCTTTCTTT.

The rearrangement joins TRBV2 to TRBJ2-2; 9 positions agree with TRBD2. The CDR3 runs to 15 residues. Germline loops: CDR1 SNHLY, CDR2 FYNNEI. V shed 7 bases and J 2 bases; nucleotides not matched to a gene: 5. The CDR3 DNA follows: TGTGCCAGCAAGAGGACTAGCGTAAACACCGGGGAGCTGTTTTTT. This gives the protein CASKRTSVNTGELFF.

The chain links TRBV2 to TRBJ2-1, with 9 bases aligning to TRBD1. Germline V lookup: CDR1 SNHLY, CDR2 FYNNEI. The CDR3 is 12 amino acids. Trimming removed 6 bases from V and 10 bases from J; junction bases left unmatched: 4. CDR3 DNA sequence: TGTGCCAGCAGCGGTACAGGGGGCGAGCAGTTCTTC. It is translated as CASSGTGGEQFF.

This chain joins TRBV9 and TRBJ2-1; 10 bases map to TRBD2. The ends lost 5 bases at V and 7 bases at J; junction bases unmatched: 9. This CDR3 comprises 15 residues. Germline-derived CDR1 and CDR2 are SGDLS and YYNGEE. The CDR3 sequence is CASSGTSGNLNEQFF. The CDR3 DNA is TGTGCCAGCAGTGGAACTAGCGGGAACCTAAATGAGCAGTTCTTC.

This clone has just a few counts. The gene calls are TRBV5-6 and TRBJ2-7; 7 bases agree with TRBD2. The trim removed 1 base at V and 0 bases at J, leaving 7 bases unmatched. The CDR3 is 16 residues long. Germline CDR1 SGHDT, CDR2 YYEEEE. CDR3 protein: CASSLTVRGSSYEQYF. In DNA form, the CDR3 reads TGTGCCAGCAGCTTGACCGTGCGCGGGAGCTCCTACGAGCAGTACTTC.

The V and J genes are TRBV6-6 and TRBJ2-7; TRBD1 agrees at 10 bases. Germline V gene data show CDR1 as MNHNY and CDR2 as SVGAGI (reference sequence). CDR3 length equals 14 residues. The V gene end was trimmed by 8 bases and the J gene end by 3 bases; junction bases not matched to a gene: 7. This chain's CDR3 is CASWGTGENYEQYF. The CDR3 nucleotides are TGTGCCAGCTGGGGGACAGGGGAAAACTACGAGCAGTACTTC.

The rearrangement uses TRBV5-1 and TRBJ1-6; 10 bases match TRBD1. The ends lost 7 bases at V and 9 bases at J; junction bases unmatched: 1. This CDR3 contains 12 residues. Germline V lookup: CDR1 SGHRS, CDR2 YFSETQ. CDR3 sequence reads: CASGDRGSPLHF. DNA for the CDR3: TGCGCCAGCGGGGACAGGGGTTCACCCCTCCACTTT. Combining the CDR3 with reference TRBV5-1 and TRBJ1-6 gives the whole variable domain KAGVTQTPRYLIKTRGQQVTLSCSPISGHRSVSWYQQTPGQGLQFLFEYFSETQRNKGNFPGRFSGRQFSNSRSEMNVSTLELGDSALYLCASGDRGSPLHFGNGTRLTVT.

This clone was detected ten times or more. The J gene is TRBJ1-5, the V gene TRBV11-2; D is uncertain. Germline assignment: CDR1 SGHAT and CDR2 FQNNGV. The CDR3 totals 15 residues. The germline V and J ends were trimmed by 0 bases and 3 bases, with 9 bases remaining between them. The DNA for the CDR3 is TGTGCCAGCAGCTTAGAGGGCCAGTACAATCAGCCCCAGCATTTT. Translated, it gives CASSLEGQYNQPQHF.

The gene calls are TRBV5-1 and TRBJ2-7, with D tentatively TRBD1 or TRBD2 (6 bases each). The CDR3 is made up of 15 amino acids. The germline V gene has CDR1 SGHRS and CDR2 YFSETQ. Trimming shortened V by 5 bases and J by 3 bases, and 18 bases separated the two germline ends. In DNA, the CDR3 is TGCGCCAGCAGTCAAGGGGGGCGAGGGAGCTACGAGCAGTACTTC. Its translation: CASSQGGRGSYEQYF. The entire variable domain, with the rest obtained from reference TRBV5-1 and TRBJ2-7, is as follows: KAGVTQTPRYLIKTRGQQVTLSCSPISGHRSVSWYQQTPGQGLQFLFEYFSETQRNKGNFPGRFSGRQFSNSRSEMNVSTLELGDSALYLCASSQGGRGSYEQYFGPGTRLTVT.

The CDR3 sequence is CASSLGTVNEQFF. CDR3 nucleotide sequence: TGTGCCAGCAGCTTAGGGACCGTGAATGAGCAGTTCTTC. The gene calls are TRBV7-8 and TRBJ2-1; D not certain. The CDR3 runs to 13 residues. V was pared by 1 base and J by 7 bases, with 8 bases between. Per germline, CDR1 SGHVS and CDR2 FQNEAQ.

V is TRBV19 and J is TRBJ1-3; possibly TRBD1 for D (6 bases). CDR1 and CDR2 from the germline V gene are LNHDA and SQIVND (reference sequence). Trimming cost V 7 bases and J 2 bases, with 9 bases left between them. This CDR3 comprises 13 residues. This chain's CDR3 is CASMRGTGNTIYF. DNA for the CDR3: TGTGCCAGTATGAGGGGGACTGGAAACACCATATATTTT.

V gene TRBV29-1 combines with J gene TRBJ2-1, with D maybe TRBD1 (6 bases). The CDR3 totals 11 residues. Germline values: CDR1 SQVTM, CDR2 ANQGSEA. V was trimmed by 8 bases and J by 6 bases, leaving 11 bases between them. CDR3 sequence: CSTRDTNEQFF. The CDR3 DNA is TGCAGCACCCGGGACACCAATGAGCAGTTCTTC.

This clone was seen only once. The V call is TRBV7-9, the J call TRBJ2-7; 10 bases are shared with TRBD1. CDR3 length equals 15 residues. Trimming cost V 5 bases and J 0 bases; bases outside gene matches: 4. Germline CDR1 SEHNR, CDR2 FQNEAQ (reference sequence). The CDR3 protein is CASSRDRGPSYEQYF. The CDR3 nucleotides read TGTGCCAGCAGCAGGGACAGGGGACCCTCCTACGAGCAGTACTTC.

This clone was seen once. The chain employs TRBV7-9 and TRBJ1-2; 10 nucleotides agree with TRBD1. J was trimmed by 8 bases and V by 5 bases; bases with no gene match: 5. CDR3 length: 13 amino acids. From germline, CDR1 is SEHNR and CDR2 FQNEAQ (reference sequence). The CDR3 reads CASSQTGGWGYTF. Written as DNA, the CDR3 is TGTGCCAGCAGCCAGACAGGGGGCTGGGGCTACACCTTC.

The chain links TRBV5-1 to TRBJ2-7, with D perhaps TRBD1 or TRBD2 (5 bases each). Germline CDR1 SGHRS, CDR2 YFSETQ. Trimming left V 4 bases short and J 7 bases short, with 15 bases between. This CDR3 comprises 13 residues. The CDR3 region has the DNA TGCGCCAGCAGCCAGGGAGATTACGAAGAGCAGTACTTC. It yields the protein CASSQGDYEEQYF.